This T cell receptor beta chain came from a study of spatial heterogeneity in lung cancer. Study-level information: On average, each unique TCR and UMI combination appeared more than ten times in raw reads.

V was clipped by 5 bases and J by 6 bases; unmatched bases: 11. The CDR3 runs to 16 residues. As for time point: sample taken at primary tumor resection. Unsorted whole RNA from tumor, nontumor lung or frozen PBMC underwent sequencing. Samples were donated by 72 untreated early-stage non-small cell lung cancer patients. Every TCR cDNA molecule carried a tag that served as a unique molecular identifier. Via MiXCR, TCRdb re-called the 5' RACE reads, giving one row per CDR3 protein. Among about 14,000 distinct CDR3 sequences listed, over 9% were seen once. This clonotype was counted ten times or more. The clonotype comes from a male donor with early-stage non-small cell lung cancer. The sample in question was PBMCs, obtained at surgery. The rearrangement joins TRBV12-3 or TRBV12-4 to TRBJ2-1; 9 bases align to TRBD2. In nucleotides, the CDR3 is TGTGCCAGCAGTCCACTGGGGGCGGGAGGGGGCAATGAGCAGTTCTTC. This gives the protein CASSPLGAGGGNEQFF.